This entry concerns a single TCR beta chain. As yet, its antigen is unknown. The CDR3 is 14 residues long. The trim removed 5 bases at V and 13 bases at J, leaving 14 bases unmatched. Germline V gene data show CDR1 as SGHTA and CDR2 as FQGNSA. It was with 60 Vbeta and 13 Jbeta primers that the PCR ran. Repertoires were generated with immunoSEQ multiplex PCR, while TCRdb's copy carries only in-frame clones and drops some. The data show 150,000 or so clones, roughly 70% seen once. The data were obtained in a study of cytomegalovirus exposure and HLA in healthy donors. Study observations and caveats: Apparent HLA restriction characterized most CMV-associated TCR beta chains in a later analysis. In a later analysis, TCR beta V- and J-gene trimming showed a link to a missense DCLRE1C variant. Reports state that TCR beta sequences accurately predicted most subjects' HLA-A and HLA-B alleles.

The sequence came from a man younger than 35 in good health and CMV-seropositive. The chain combines TRBV7-2 with TRBJ2-1; 7 nucleotides align to TRBD2. The specimen was PBMCs. The CDR3 reads CASSLGQLATAQFF. Here the CDR3 DNA reads TGTGCCAGCAGCCTCGGGCAACTAGCGACCGCACAGTTCTTC.